These 2 T cell receptor beta chains were sequenced from one sample in a study of OX40 agonist ivuxolimab in advanced cancers. Data came from immunoSEQ multiplex PCR; TCRdb stores just in-frame clones and leaves some out. Here the sample spans around 80,000 clones, about 91% being singletons. Sequencing used CD4+ or CD8+ T cells sorted from blood, obtained in a trial of the OX40 agonist ivuxolimab. The receptors were gathered from an adult with an advanced solid tumor such as melanoma, head and neck, liver or kidney cancer.

V is TRBV28 and J is TRBJ2-7; a weak D match, TRBD2 (6 bases). The germline V gene encodes CDR1 MDHEN and CDR2 SYDVKM. The CDR3 length is 13 residues. V shed 7 bases and J shed 0 bases, with 10 bases lying between them. The CDR3 is CASKGGGSYEQYF. Here the CDR3 DNA reads TGTGCCAGCAAGGGAGGTGGCTCCTACGAGCAGTACTTC.

CDR3 bases: TGTGCCAGCATCGAGGGGGCGAACACCGGGGAGCTGTTTTTT. Translated, it gives CASIEGANTGELFF. The chain has TRBV28 and TRBJ2-2; D possibly corresponds to TRBD1 (6 bases). This CDR3 comprises 14 residues. Trimming removed 7 bases at V and 0 bases at J, with 9 bases between. Germline CDR1 and CDR2: MDHEN and SYDVKM.